Below are 13 T cell receptor beta chains sequenced from a single sample in a study of blood T cell repertoires in COVID-19. Assay: immunoSEQ multiplex PCR; the TCRdb copy retains only in-frame clones and omits some. The sample has over 80,000 clones, roughly 80% seen once; the top ten hold approximately 4%. The source material was peripheral blood. The receptors originated from a woman aged 50 to 65 with acute or convalescent COVID-19.

The CDR3 sequence is CASGQGGAEYGYTF. The CDR3 DNA reads TGTGCCAGCGGACAGGGTGGGGCCGAATATGGCTACACCTTC. J is TRBJ1-2 and V is TRBV27, with 8 bases fitting TRBD1. The CDR3 length is 14 residues. J was trimmed by 5 bases and V by 8 bases; bases with no gene match: 10. Germline assignment: CDR1 MNHEY and CDR2 SMNVEV (reference sequence).

This chain uses TRBV6-5 with TRBJ2-7, with TRBD1 identical over 10 bases. Per the germline V gene, CDR1 is MNHEY and CDR2 is SVGAGI. Trimming removed 5 bases from V and 0 bases from J; junction bases left unmatched: 4. The CDR3 is made up of 15 amino acids. The CDR3, as DNA: TGTGCCAGCAGTAGGGACAGGGGAAGCTCCTACGAGCAGTACTTC. Its protein product is CASSRDRGSSYEQYF.

The chain has TRBV15 and TRBJ2-5; TRBD2 aligns across 7 bases. The length of the CDR3 is 15 residues. The trim removed 0 bases at V and 5 bases at J, leaving 6 bases unmatched. CDR1 and CDR2 (germline): LNHNV, YYDKDF (reference sequence). Written as DNA, the CDR3 is TGTGCCACCAGCAGAGATTGGGGAGGGGCGGAGACCCAGTACTTC. Protein product: CATSRDWGGAETQYF.

This clone was recorded once. V is TRBV11-2 and J is TRBJ2-5, with TRBD1 matching over 11 bases. Germline V lookup: CDR1 SGHAT, CDR2 FQNNGV. Trimming took 4 bases from V and 4 from J; bases not matched to a gene: 5. The CDR3 contains 15 residues. Here the CDR3 DNA reads TGTGCCAGCAGCTCATGGACAGGGGGCAGAGAGACCCAGTACTTC. This sequence encodes CASSSWTGGRETQYF.

This clone showed up just a few times. The chain couples TRBV7-9 to TRBJ1-5; no definite D call. Germline values: CDR1 SEHNR, CDR2 FQNEAQ (reference sequence). This CDR3 spans 16 amino acids. V dropped 6 bases and J dropped 1 base, with 16 bases sitting between them. The CDR3 reads CASRLPTLISNQPQHF. Here the CDR3 DNA reads TGTGCCAGCAGACTTCCTACGCTGATAAGCAATCAGCCCCAGCATTTT. Looking up the rest from reference TRBV7-9 and TRBJ1-5 gives the full variable domain: DTGVSQNPRHKITKRGQNVTFRCDPISEHNRLYWYRQTLGQGPEFLTYFQNEAQLEKSRLLSDRFSAERPKGSFSTLEIQRTEQGDSAMYLCASRLPTLISNQPQHFGDGTRLSIL.

The J gene is TRBJ2-2, the V gene TRBV11-2; 7 nucleotides match TRBD1. The CDR3 loop spans 15 amino acids. V shed 0 bases, J shed 4 bases, and the junction held 2 bases outside the gene matches. The V gene's germline CDR1 is SGHAT and CDR2 FQNNGV. The DNA of the CDR3 is TGTGCCAGCAGCTTAGAGGCAGGGGGCACCGGGGAGCTGTTTTTT. Its protein product is CASSLEAGGTGELFF.

The chain is built from TRBV6-5 and TRBJ1-1, with a tentative D call TRBD1 (5 bases). V was cut by 2 bases and J by 2 bases, with 12 bases left in between. The CDR3 runs to 15 residues. Germline-derived CDR1 and CDR2 are MNHEY and SVGAGI. The CDR3 DNA reads TGTGCCAGCAGTTACGGCCGAACAGGCAACACTGAAGCTTTCTTT. Protein sequence: CASSYGRTGNTEAFF.

This clone was seen once. The chain recombines TRBV29-1 with TRBJ1-2; TRBD1 aligns across 9 bases. The CDR3 has 16 amino acids. Germline loops: CDR1 SQVTM, CDR2 ANQGSEA. Trimming at V came to 5 bases and at J to 1 base, leaving 11 bases not matched to a gene. As DNA, the CDR3 is TGCAGCGTTCGCGGGACAGGGTCAGGGGGTAACTATGGCTACACCTTC. As protein: CSVRGTGSGGNYGYTF.

The rearrangement joins TRBV28 to TRBJ2-7; D is perhaps TRBD1 (6 bases). The CDR3 consists of 12 residues. Germline CDR1 and CDR2: MDHEN and SYDVKM. V was trimmed by 6 bases and J by 11 bases, leaving 17 bases between them. The CDR3: CASSPGDTSKYF. For the CDR3, the DNA is TGTGCCAGCAGCCCTGGGGACACCTCCAAGTACTTC.

As regards this clone: Germline and junction disagree at one end, which may indicate a read error. The rearrangement links TRBV5-5 to TRBJ1-2; 8 nucleotides agree with TRBD1. Germline-derived CDR1 and CDR2 are SGHKS and YYEKEE (reference sequence). CDR3 length equals 11 residues. This CDR3 is CASSGQGRVSF. In DNA form, the CDR3 reads TGTGCCAGCAGCGGACAGGGTAGGGTTTCGTTC. Using reference TRBV5-5 and TRBJ1-2 for the parts outside the CDR3, the full variable domain is DAGVTQSPTHLIKTRGQQVTLRCSPISGHKSVSWYQQVLGQGPQFIFQYYEKEERGRGNFPDRFSARQFPNYSSELNVNALLLGDSALYLCASSGQGRVSFGSGTRLTVV.

V is TRBV30 and J is TRBJ1-4; D not certain. Per germline, CDR1 GTSNPN and CDR2 SVGIG (reference sequence). Trimming stripped 0 bases from V and 16 bases from J, with 15 bases between. The CDR3 contains 12 residues. CDR3 nucleotides: TGTGCCTGGAGTGTTTTGGGAGGCGTGCCGTTTTTT. This gives the protein CAWSVLGGVPFF. The variable domain in full, completed from reference TRBV30 and TRBJ1-4, reads SQTIHQWPATLVQPVGSPLSLECTVEGTSNPNLYWYRQAAGRGLQLLFYSVGIGQISSEVPQNLSASRPQDRQFILSSKKLLLSDSGFYLCAWSVLGGVPFFGSGTQLSVL.

Note on this clone: The junction differs from germline at one of its ends, possibly a read error. The genes are TRBV6-2 or TRBV6-3 and TRBJ1-5; D not certain. Per the germline V gene, CDR1 is MNHEY and CDR2 is SVGEGT. The CDR3 runs 13 residues. The CDR3 sequence: CASSGVANPPQHF. For the CDR3, the DNA is TGTGCCAGCAGTGGTGTTGCGAATCCGCCCCAGCATTTT.

The rearrangement links TRBV5-1 to TRBJ2-3; 7 positions agree with TRBD2. The CDR3 length is 15 residues. With V trimmed by 3 bases and J by 2 bases, 6 bases remained unmatched. Looked up from germline, CDR1 is SGHRS and CDR2 is YFSETQ. The CDR3 region has the DNA TGCGCCAGCAGCTCCGGGACTACCCACACAGATACGCAGTATTTT. This translates into CASSSGTTHTDTQYF. Looking up the rest from reference TRBV5-1 and TRBJ2-3 gives the full variable domain: KAGVTQTPRYLIKTRGQQVTLSCSPISGHRSVSWYQQTPGQGLQFLFEYFSETQRNKGNFPGRFSGRQFSNSRSEMNVSTLELGDSALYLCASSSGTTHTDTQYFGPGTRLTVL.